This TCR beta chain originates from a study of cytomegalovirus exposure and HLA in healthy donors (dated by TCRdb to about 2017). About the investigation overall: The 666 repertoires of the first cohort and the 120 or so validation repertoires were produced on the same platform, according to a later analysis. In addition to the first cohort of 666 subjects, a separate validation cohort of 130 or so different subjects was used. To predict cytomegalovirus infection status, the study brought together high-throughput TCR immunosequencing, statistical association of individual TCRs with disease status, and machine learning. The study was designed to test whether signatures of past pathogen exposure could be identified by cataloging public T cell receptors. Points the paper makes about the study in general: In the study, about 150 TCR beta chains were listed as associated with cytomegalovirus. Most TCR sequences were observed very rarely across donors, whereas some public TCRs were present in many individuals. All 120 or so repertoires were used to score co-occurrence in the validation cohort in a later analysis, because that analysis had no HLA typing for the cohort. According to the authors, the approach could potentially be generalized to other disease states and immunological phenotypes. In both the original and validation cohorts, the classifier was reported to diagnose cytomegalovirus status with high specificity and sensitivity. In vitro tests confirmed that a few of the cytomegalovirus-associated TCR beta chains recognize cytomegalovirus antigens. In a later analysis, TCRs clustered in the first cohort were found to also tend to co-occur in the 120 or so validation repertoires, with approximately 95% of cluster scores above 0.

Library method: the immunoSEQ multiplex PCR assay. The authors' pipeline ran thus. To diagnose cytomegalovirus status from the catalog of TCR beta chain sequences, a statistical classification framework was built. The table was pulled from immuneACCESS by TCRdb, which kept in-frame rearrangements only. Such tables lose some clones; where checked, under half of the loss comes from unresolved V genes, and the rest has no known cause. V and J calls plus clone size are reproduced from that table; the DNA served to infer D and trimming. Here the sample has 100,000 to 150,000 clones; roughly nine tenths occur a single time. The ten top clones hold 0.95% to 1.3% of the sample. A few counts support this clone. The clone's antigen remains unknown. Base qualities are not at hand, and no much larger clone is one base apart. Clipping removes 3 bases from V and 7 bases from J, with 7 as the unmatched junction base count. Looking up the germline V gene yields CDR1 SGHTA and CDR2 FQGNSA. Spanning cysteine to phenylalanine, the CDR3 consists of 15 amino acids. Just CDR3 DNA is preserved here, 45 bases in frame from base 1.

Separate from the roughly 650-subject first cohort, the validation cohort of 90 to 150 subjects was the group to which the donors belonged. This receptor was identified in a woman aged 18-29 years in good health and CMV-seronegative. Sequencing was carried out using PBMCs. The rearrangement combines TRBV7-2 with TRBJ2-1, with 9 middle bases fitting TRBD1. The CDR3 protein is CASSFSGTGSNEQFF. The nucleotide sequence reads TGTGCCAGCAGCTTTTCCGGGACAGGGAGTAATGAGCAGTTCTTC.